This T cell receptor (beta chain) was documented in a study of shared clonotypes between healthy human individuals. For the study at large: Aged 18 to 49, the donors were two women and three men.

The count of this clone is one. Donors were healthy HIV-negative adults without recent acute infections or vaccinations. Running of the assay took place at deep level. Sequenced by immunoSEQ multiplex PCR; TCRdb stores in-frame clones only, minus some. Seen here are approximately 460,000 clones, roughly 80% observed once, and the top ten hold more than 10%. The sequence was obtained from a woman aged 40 to 49 in good health. Some clones in this sample may be carry-over from other donors' samples. Specimen: PBMCs.

The CDR3: CASREVLGNLETQYF. The CDR3 region has the DNA TGCGCCAGCAGGGAGGTCCTAGGGAATTTGGAGACCCAGTACTTC. The chain uses TRBV5-1 and TRBJ2-5, with D possibly TRBD2 on 5 matching bases. The V end lost 5 bases, the J end lost 5 bases, and 19 bases lay between the germline ends. The germline V gene has CDR1 SGHRS and CDR2 YFSETQ. This CDR3 has 15 amino acids.